Listed below are T cell receptor beta chains from one sample, sequenced in a study of cytomegalovirus exposure and HLA in healthy donors. Generated by immunoSEQ multiplex PCR, the TCRdb table keeps only in-frame clones and is missing some. Of 110,000 to 150,000 clones in the sample, about three quarters were seen once. The sequenced material came from PBMCs. The receptors here all came from a male donor in good health and CMV-seropositive. CDR3s include the opening cysteine and the closing phenylalanine or tryptophan. D genes are given only for firm matches. The size field is filled for only some rows; it gives once, few, many or a size class.

>-|TRBV28|-|TRBJ2-7
CASTVSSYEQYF
TGTGCCAGCACGGTGTCCTCCTACGAGCAGTACTTC
>-|TRBV6-1|-|TRBJ2-7
CASSLRPAGEQYF
TGTGCCAGCAGCCTGCGACCGGCGGGCGAGCAGTACTTC
>-|TRBV5-6|-|TRBJ2-3
CASRLGIAIYGTDTQYF
TGTGCCAGCAGATTGGGGATAGCGATATATGGCACAGATACGCAGTATTTT
>-|TRBV29-1|-|TRBJ1-2
CSVVRLLENYGYTF
TGCAGCGTCGTACGACTGTTAGAAAACTATGGCTACACCTTC
>TRBD1|TRBV27|-|TRBJ2-7
CASSVTGTAYEQYF
TGTGCCAGCAGTGTAACCGGGACAGCCTACGAGCAGTACTTC
>-|TRBV18|-|TRBJ2-1
CASSPRSQADYEQFF
TGTGCCAGCTCACCACGCAGCCAAGCGGATTATGAGCAGTTCTTC
>-|TRBV6-1|few|TRBJ1-1
CASSSPTDSKGEAFF
TGTGCCAGCAGTTCCCCCACGGACAGTAAAGGGGAAGCTTTCTTT
>TRBD2|TRBV7-9|-|TRBJ2-5
CSSSLAFGAGGETQYF
TGTTCCAGCAGCTTAGCGTTTGGGGCGGGAGGTGAGACCCAGTACTTC
>-|TRBV7-8|-|TRBJ1-4
CASSPSTGVDEKLFF
TGTGCCAGCAGTCCCTCCACGGGGGTCGATGAAAAACTGTTTTTT
>-|TRBV29-1|-|TRBJ2-1
CSVFGFLDGYEQFF
TGCAGCGTTTTCGGGTTCCTAGACGGGTACGAGCAGTTCTTC
>TRBD1|TRBV15|-|TRBJ2-5
CATSSGTGTGEQYF
TGTGCCACCAGCAGCGGGACAGGGACGGGGGAGCAGTACTTC
>-|TRBV27|-|TRBJ2-7
CASSFRGTYEQYF
TGTGCCAGCAGTTTTCGGGGAACCTACGAGCAGTACTTC
>-|TRBV11-2|-|TRBJ2-2
CASSSPRRANTGELFF
TGTGCCAGCAGCTCCCCGAGGAGGGCGAACACCGGGGAGCTGTTTTTT
>TRBD1|TRBV25-1|-|TRBJ2-7
CASNRQGLHEQYF
TGTGCCAGCAACAGACAGGGTCTCCACGAGCAGTACTTC
>TRBD1|TRBV13|-|TRBJ1-1
CASSLSGQALTMNTEAFF
TGTGCCAGCAGCTTAAGTGGACAGGCGTTAACGATGAACACTGAAGCTTTCTTT
>TRBD1|TRBV6-6|-|TRBJ2-2
CANGQGGTGELFF
TGTGCCAATGGACAGGGAGGCACCGGGGAGCTGTTTTTT
>TRBD2|TRBV9|-|TRBJ2-1
CASSGWGGSLDEQFF
TGTGCCAGCAGCGGATGGGGCGGGAGTTTGGATGAGCAGTTCTTC
>-|TRBV7-8|-|TRBJ2-1
CASSRNKEGEGRDEQFF
TGTGCCAGCAGCCGCAATAAAGAGGGGGAGGGCCGGGATGAGCAGTTCTTC
>TRBD1|TRBV7-2|-|TRBJ1-2
CASSSPGQAHGYTF
TGTGCCAGCAGCTCACCGGGACAGGCTCATGGCTACACCTTC
>TRBD2|TRBV2|-|TRBJ2-7
CASSVELAGAEQYF
TGTGCCAGCAGTGTCGAGCTAGCGGGAGCCGAGCAGTACTTC
>-|TRBV11-3|-|TRBJ1-1
CASSPVPIRTEAFF
TGTGCCAGCAGCCCCGTACCGATCAGGACTGAAGCTTTCTTT
>TRBD2|TRBV5-1|-|TRBJ2-1
CASSLLSGGARYNEQFF
TGCGCCAGCAGCTTGCTTAGCGGGGGGGCCCGCTACAATGAGCAGTTCTTC
>-|TRBV9|-|TRBJ1-3
CASSTTGGDTIYF
TGTGCCAGCAGCACAACCGGGGGAGACACCATATATTTT
>TRBD2|TRBV5-1|-|TRBJ2-1
CASSAGLAGANEQFF
TGCGCCAGCAGCGCGGGACTAGCGGGGGCAAATGAGCAGTTCTTC
>-|TRBV7-6|-|TRBJ2-6
CASSSPYSAANVLTF
TGTGCCAGCAGCTCCCCCTACTCTGCCGCCAACGTCCTGACTTTC
>-|TRBV25-1|-|TRBJ1-2
CASSVNGQSLNYGYTF
TGTGCCAGCAGTGTAAACGGACAGAGCCTTAACTATGGCTACACCTTC
>-|TRBV9|-|TRBJ2-5
CASSVDNSEETQYF
TGTGCCAGCAGCGTAGATAACTCGGAAGAGACCCAGTACTTC
>-|TRBV30|-|TRBJ2-7
CAWSVLYEQYF
TGTGCCTGGAGTGTACTCTACGAGCAGTACTTC
>TRBD2|TRBV5-6|-|TRBJ2-1
CASSSTTSGRSIEQFF
TGTGCCAGCAGCTCCACAACTAGCGGGAGATCCATTGAGCAGTTCTTC
>TRBD2|TRBV4-3|few|TRBJ2-1
CASSLQTSGPNNEQFF
TGCGCCAGCAGCCTTCAGACTAGCGGCCCAAACAATGAGCAGTTCTTC
>-|TRBV7-2|-|TRBJ1-4
CASSSGLTNEKLFF
TGTGCCAGCAGCTCTGGCCTGACTAATGAAAAACTGTTTTTT
>TRBD1|TRBV28|-|TRBJ1-1
CASRLWDRGGTEAFF
TGTGCCAGCCGTTTATGGGACAGGGGGGGCACTGAAGCTTTCTTT
>TRBD1|TRBV4-1|-|TRBJ2-1
CASSHLTGARRYEQFF
TGCGCCAGCAGCCACCTGACAGGGGCCAGGCGCTATGAGCAGTTCTTC
>TRBD1|TRBV6-1|-|TRBJ2-7
CASHIPGTGVVEQYF
TGTGCCAGCCACATCCCTGGGACAGGGGTCGTCGAGCAGTACTTC
>-|TRBV12-5|-|TRBJ2-3
CASGLDSTDTQYF
TGTGCTAGTGGTTTGGACAGTACAGATACGCAGTATTTT
>-|TRBV29-1|-|TRBJ2-5
CSALRGFEETQYF
TGCAGCGCCCTCAGGGGTTTTGAGGAGACCCAGTACTTC
>-|TRBV9|-|TRBJ1-5
CASSSQGSNQPQHF
TGTGCCAGCAGCTCACAGGGTAGCAATCAGCCCCAGCATTTT
>-|TRBV7-6|-|TRBJ2-7
CASSSRAESGYEQYF
TGTGCCAGCAGCTCCAGGGCGGAGTCAGGCTACGAGCAGTACTTC
>-|TRBV27|-|TRBJ2-2
CASSTRPRRRFVDTGELFF
TGTGCCAGCAGTACCCGCCCCCGGAGGCGTTTCGTCGACACCGGGGAGCTGTTTTTT